This T cell receptor beta chain was sequenced in a study of cytotoxic CD8 clonotypes in ibrutinib-treated CLL. Germline values: CDR1 SGHAT, CDR2 FQNNGV. This CDR3 is built from 13 residues. V was pared by 4 bases and J by 5 bases, with 5 bases of the junction left unmatched. Measured with immunoSEQ multiplex PCR; TCRdb has only the in-frame clones, and not every one. Among roughly 300,000 clones listed, approximately 76% were seen once. The sequence derives from a human donor with chronic lymphocytic leukemia. V and J are TRBV11-2 and TRBJ2-7, with 7 bases aligning to TRBD1. The material sequenced was PBMCs, taken at disease progression, from a patient treated with ibrutinib. For the CDR3, the DNA is TGTGCCAGCAGCTCACGAAGGGGGCACGAGCAGTACTTC. It is translated as CASSSRRGHEQYF. The variable domain in full, completed from reference TRBV11-2 and TRBJ2-7, reads EAGVAQSPRYKIIEKRQSVAFWCNPISGHATLYWYQQILGQGPKLLIQFQNNGVVDDSQLPKDRFSAERLKGVDSTLKIQPAKLEDSAVYLCASSSRRGHEQYFGPGTRLTVT.